The 22 T cell receptor beta chains reported below all come from one sample, sequenced in a study of cytomegalovirus exposure and HLA in healthy donors. PCR amplification relied on 60 Vbeta primers (plus 13 Jbeta primers). TCRdb keeps only in-frame clones here, not all; method: immunoSEQ multiplex PCR. The table has approximately 79,000 clones, roughly 73% seen once. What was sequenced was PBMCs. The origin of the receptors is a boy younger than 18 in good health and CMV-seronegative.

The chain joins TRBV5-1 to TRBJ2-1; no definite D call. CDR1 and CDR2 (germline): SGHRS, YFSETQ. The V and J ends lost 0 bases and 10 bases respectively, with 8 bases between them. The CDR3 is made up of 12 amino acids. CDR3 sequence (DNA): TGCGCCAGCAGCTTGGCCAATGAGGAGCAGTTCTTC. Its translation is CASSLANEEQFF. The full variable domain, with the rest looked up from reference TRBV5-1 and TRBJ2-1, is KAGVTQTPRYLIKTRGQQVTLSCSPISGHRSVSWYQQTPGQGLQFLFEYFSETQRNKGNFPGRFSGRQFSNSRSEMNVSTLELGDSALYLCASSLANEEQFFGPGTRLTVL.

V is TRBV15 and J is TRBJ1-5; D is unresolved. Between the trimmed V and J ends, which lost 1 base and 3 bases, there was a span of 10 bases. This CDR3 spans 15 amino acids. CDR1 is LNHNV and CDR2 is YYDKDF in the germline V gene (reference sequence). As DNA, the CDR3 is TGTGCCACCAGCAGAGCGATACAGTACAATCAGCCCCAGCATTTT. This sequence encodes CATSRAIQYNQPQHF.

The chain links TRBV29-1 to TRBJ2-1, with 10 nucleotides matching TRBD2. Trimming removed 4 bases from V and 4 bases from J; junction bases left unmatched: 1. This CDR3 comprises 13 residues. Germline V gene data show CDR1 as SQVTM and CDR2 as ANQGSEA. The CDR3 loop is CSVVTSGYNEQFF. CDR3 bases: TGCAGCGTTGTGACTAGCGGGTACAATGAGCAGTTCTTC.

This clone came up a few times. The chain joins TRBV25-1 to TRBJ2-2, with 11 bases identical to TRBD2. The CDR3 consists of 15 residues. V shed 4 bases, J shed 4 bases, and the junction held 2 bases outside the gene matches. CDR1 MGHDK and CDR2 SYGVNS come from the germline V gene. The CDR3 sequence: CASSGLAGGTGELFF. As DNA, the CDR3 is TGTGCCAGCAGTGGGCTAGCGGGAGGCACCGGGGAGCTGTTTTTT. Based on the CDR3 plus reference TRBV25-1 and TRBJ2-2, the full variable domain is EADIYQTPRYLVIGTGKKITLECSQTMGHDKMYWYQQDPGMELHLIHYSYGVNSTEKGDLSSESTVSRIRTEHFPLTLESARPSHTSQYLCASSGLAGGTGELFFGEGSRLTVL.

The rearrangement joins TRBV29-1 to TRBJ2-3, with TRBD2 identical over 7 bases. Germline CDR1 SQVTM, CDR2 ANQGSEA. V was pared by 4 bases and J by 5 bases, with 3 bases of the junction left unmatched. This CDR3 has 12 amino acids. CDR3 sequence: CSVGLAGDTQYF. The CDR3 nucleotides are TGCAGCGTTGGACTAGCAGGAGATACGCAGTATTTT.

This clone was observed a single time. The chain links TRBV5-4 to TRBJ1-3; 7 positions match TRBD1. The CDR3 extends over 15 amino acids. Germline values: CDR1 SGHNT, CDR2 YYREEE (reference sequence). V lost 4 bases and J lost 4; bases outside the gene matches: 8. Written as DNA, the CDR3 is TGTGCCAGCAGCCAACCACCGGGACAGGGAAACACCATATATTTT. Protein sequence: CASSQPPGQGNTIYF.

The chain uses TRBV4-1 and TRBJ1-3; no firm D call. With 4 bases removed from V and 5 bases from J, the gap between germline ends came to 21 bases. The germline CDR1 and CDR2 sequences are MGHRA and YSYEKL. The CDR3 loop spans 17 amino acids. This CDR3 is CASSPVTDARGRNTIYF. The CDR3 DNA is TGCGCCAGCAGCCCCGTGACGGACGCTCGGGGTAGAAACACCATATATTTT.

The rearrangement uses TRBV11-2 and TRBJ2-5; D may be TRBD1 (5 bases). This CDR3 contains 14 residues. V dropped 6 bases and J dropped 1 base, with 12 bases sitting between them. The germline CDR1 and CDR2 sequences are SGHAT and FQNNGV. The CDR3 reads CASRKTGAQETQYF. The CDR3 DNA sequence: TGTGCCAGCAGGAAAACAGGCGCCCAAGAGACCCAGTACTTC.

The rearrangement joins TRBV30 to TRBJ2-7; 8 nucleotides align to TRBD1. The CDR3 sequence is 16 residues long. V was pared by 0 bases and J by 2 bases, with 9 bases of the junction left unmatched. Per the germline V gene, CDR1 is GTSNPN and CDR2 is SVGIG (reference sequence). CDR3 loop: CAWSVHVDRDTYEQYF. CDR3 DNA sequence: TGTGCCTGGAGTGTACACGTGGACAGGGACACCTACGAGCAGTACTTC.

The chain recombines TRBV6-4 with TRBJ2-6; D not certain. Germline CDR1 reads MRHNA; CDR2 reads SNTAGT. Trimming took off 7 bases at V and 2 bases at J, with 9 bases between the two ends. The CDR3 loop spans 14 amino acids. CDR3 sequence: CASTPQPGANVLTF. The CDR3 region has the DNA TGTGCCAGCACCCCACAGCCTGGGGCCAACGTCCTGACTTTC.

This clone came up once. The chain uses TRBV6-6 and TRBJ1-2; weak D call: TRBD1 (5 bases). V was clipped by 5 bases and J by 2 bases, with 15 bases between them. Germline loops: CDR1 MNHNY, CDR2 SVGAGI (reference sequence). The CDR3 loop spans 15 amino acids. CDR3 residues: CASSGQAQGNYGYTF. CDR3 in DNA: TGTGCCAGCAGTGGGCAAGCTCAGGGCAACTATGGCTACACCTTC.

The chain is built from TRBV29-1 and TRBJ2-3; 12 positions match TRBD2. V shed 3 bases and J 2 bases; nucleotides not matched to a gene: 6. Germline V gene lookup returns CDR1 SQVTM and CDR2 ANQGSEA. The CDR3 is 16 residues long. For the CDR3, the DNA is TGCAGCGTTGACAGGACTAGCGGGGCTAACACAGATACGCAGTATTTT. The encoded protein is CSVDRTSGANTDTQYF.

The chain carries TRBV18 and TRBJ1-4; TRBD1 is a possible D gene (5 bases). Germline CDR1 is KGHSH and CDR2 is LQKENI. The CDR3 is 14 amino acids. V lost 3 bases and J 6 bases, leaving 11 bases between the germline ends. The CDR3 DNA is TGTGCCAGCTCACCCCAGGGAGGGCATGAAAAACTGTTTTTT. Its translation is CASSPQGGHEKLFF.

The chain couples TRBV28 to TRBJ2-7; 8 positions agree with TRBD1. J lost 2 bases, V lost 4 bases, and 7 bases had no gene match. The CDR3 extends over 15 amino acids. Germline loops: CDR1 MDHEN, CDR2 SYDVKM. CDR3 DNA sequence: TGTGCCAGCAGTTCCAGGGGGCCTACCGCCTACGAGCAGTACTTC. Translated, it gives CASSSRGPTAYEQYF.

The chain recombines TRBV5-4 with TRBJ2-1; TRBD2 agrees at 11 bases. The CDR3 loop spans 14 amino acids. Trimming at V came to 10 bases and at J to 4 bases, leaving 7 bases not matched to a gene. Germline CDR1 is SGHNT and CDR2 is YYREEE (reference sequence). Written as DNA, the CDR3 is TGTGCCCTTGGGATAGCGGGGGGGTACAATGAGCAGTTCTTC. Translated, it gives CALGIAGGYNEQFF.

The rearrangement joins TRBV7-3 to TRBJ2-1, with D maybe TRBD2 (5 bases). The CDR3 is made up of 13 amino acids. V was pared by 3 bases and J by 7 bases, with 10 bases between. In germline, CDR1 is SGHTA, CDR2 FQGTGA. The CDR3 loop is CASSFGVKNEQFF. The CDR3 DNA is TGTGCCAGCAGCTTCGGGGTTAAGAATGAGCAGTTCTTC.

This sequence joins TRBV29-1 and TRBJ2-7, with D tentatively TRBD2 (6 bases). This CDR3 comprises 11 residues. V was cut by 4 bases and J by 4 bases, with 8 bases left in between. Per the germline V gene, CDR1 is SQVTM and CDR2 is ANQGSEA. The CDR3 DNA reads as TGCAGCGTTGCCCGGGGGTACGAGCAGTACTTC. It encodes CSVARGYEQYF.

This clone is a singleton in its sample. This chain joins TRBV5-1 and TRBJ2-7; D unresolved. Deletions cut 3 bases from V and 0 bases from J, with 4 bases between. CDR1 is SGHRS, CDR2 YFSETQ, per germline. The CDR3 loop spans 12 amino acids. For the CDR3, the DNA is TGCGCCAGCAGCTCGAGCTCCTACGAGCAGTACTTC. Residues: CASSSSSYEQYF.

The V gene is TRBV9, the J gene TRBJ2-5; tentatively, D is TRBD1 (5 bases). The V and J ends lost 2 bases and 4 bases respectively, with 12 bases between them. Germline lookup yields CDR1 SGDLS and CDR2 YYNGEE. The CDR3 runs to 14 residues. The CDR3 sequence is CASSVYERGETQYF. The CDR3 DNA sequence: TGTGCCAGCAGCGTCTACGAAAGGGGAGAGACCCAGTACTTC.

This chain links TRBV27 with TRBJ1-1, with TRBD1 as a possible D gene (6 bases). Germline V gives CDR1 MNHEY, CDR2 SMNVEV (reference sequence). The V end was cut by 1 base, the J end by 6 bases, with 12 bases between. The CDR3 runs to 14 residues. The CDR3 DNA follows: TGTGCCAGCAGTTTATGGGCAGGGGCCCCTGAAGCTTTCTTT. Translation gives CASSLWAGAPEAFF.

The rearrangement joins TRBV10-3 to TRBJ2-5; TRBD2 might be the D (5 bases). From germline, CDR1 is ENHRY and CDR2 SYGVKD. The CDR3 has 13 amino acids. With 4 bases removed from V and 3 bases from J, the gap between germline ends came to 9 bases. CDR3 region: CAISGSGEETQYF. The CDR3 coding sequence is TGTGCCATCAGTGGGAGCGGAGAAGAGACCCAGTACTTC.

The chain recombines TRBV6-5 with TRBJ2-7, with TRBD1 matching 7 bases. Losses at the gene ends were 7 bases for V and 1 base for J; bases not matched to a gene: 7. This CDR3 contains 14 residues. From germline, CDR1 is MNHEY and CDR2 SVGAGI. CDR3 amino acids: CASKRGTASYEQYF. The DNA of the CDR3 is TGTGCCAGCAAAAGAGGGACAGCTTCCTACGAGCAGTACTTC.